This is a list of T cell receptor beta chains from one sample in a study of control samples from healthy donors and cancer patients. Clones were read by immunoSEQ multiplex PCR, and TCRdb kept only the in-frame ones, dropping some. The data hold about 220,000 clones, with roughly 94% observed a single time. The sequencing sample was made of blood. The receptors stem from a man aged 50 or older in good health. Each CDR3 is given with its conserved first and last residue. Fields, in order: J gene, D gene, V gene, clone size, CDR3 protein, CDR3 DNA. A D gene is named only where the DNA matches it firmly. Expanded clones are given a class, and other clones once, few, many or no size at all.

j_call: TRBJ2-3; d_call: -; v_call: TRBV5-4; clone_size: -; cdr3_aa: CASSMSTDTQYF; cdr3_nt: TGTGCCAGCAGCATGAGCACAGATACGCAGTATTTT
j_call: TRBJ1-5; d_call: -; v_call: TRBV7-9; clone_size: once; cdr3_aa: CASSWDGEDQPQHF; cdr3_nt: TGTGCCAGCAGTTGGGATGGGGAGGATCAGCCCCAGCATTTT
j_call: TRBJ1-1; d_call: -; v_call: TRBV11-3; clone_size: -; cdr3_aa: CASSRGPYTEAFF; cdr3_nt: TGTGCCAGCAGCCGAGGACCTTACACTGAAGCTTTCTTT
j_call: TRBJ1-3; d_call: -; v_call: TRBV13; clone_size: -; cdr3_aa: CASSLWKGNSGNTIYF; cdr3_nt: TGTGCCAGCAGCTTATGGAAGGGGAACTCTGGAAACACCATATATTTT
j_call: TRBJ2-5; d_call: TRBD2; v_call: TRBV5-5; clone_size: once; cdr3_aa: CASSGLAMTQYF; cdr3_nt: TGTGCCAGCAGCGGACTAGCTATGACCCAGTACTTC
j_call: TRBJ2-6; d_call: TRBD1; v_call: TRBV9; clone_size: -; cdr3_aa: CASSVGQVSGANVLTF; cdr3_nt: TGTGCCAGCAGCGTCGGACAGGTCTCTGGGGCCAACGTCCTGACTTTC
j_call: TRBJ2-5; d_call: TRBD2; v_call: TRBV3-1/TRBV3-2; clone_size: -; cdr3_aa: CASSPIAGGLTTQYF; cdr3_nt: TGTGCCAGCAGCCCCATAGCGGGGGGGCTGACGACCCAGTACTTC
j_call: TRBJ1-2; d_call: -; v_call: TRBV18; clone_size: -; cdr3_aa: CASSPLGAVGYGYTF; cdr3_nt: TGTGCCAGCTCACCCCTTGGTGCCGTAGGGTATGGCTACACCTTC
j_call: TRBJ1-1; d_call: -; v_call: TRBV7-9; clone_size: -; cdr3_aa: CASESGGTEAFF; cdr3_nt: TGTGCCAGTGAGAGCGGGGGCACTGAAGCTTTCTTT
j_call: TRBJ2-7; d_call: TRBD1; v_call: TRBV7-3; clone_size: -; cdr3_aa: CASSRTGFYEQYF; cdr3_nt: TGTGCCAGCAGCCGGACAGGGTTTTACGAGCAGTACTTC
j_call: TRBJ1-2; d_call: -; v_call: TRBV7-2; clone_size: -; cdr3_aa: CASSLATGSGYTF; cdr3_nt: TGTGCCAGCAGCTTAGCAACGGGGTCCGGCTACACCTTC
j_call: TRBJ2-7; d_call: -; v_call: TRBV7-9; clone_size: -; cdr3_aa: CASSSTLTPTEQYF; cdr3_nt: TGTGCCAGCAGCTCCACCTTGACACCTACGGAGCAGTACTTC
j_call: TRBJ1-6; d_call: -; v_call: TRBV21-1; clone_size: -; cdr3_aa: CASSTRAHRGRISPLHF; cdr3_nt: TGTGCCAGCAGCACACGAGCACACAGGGGGCGAATTTCACCCCTCCACTTT
j_call: TRBJ2-7; d_call: TRBD1; v_call: TRBV7-8; clone_size: -; cdr3_aa: CASSFPGTGRYEQYF; cdr3_nt: TGTGCCAGCAGCTTCCCCGGGACAGGCAGGTACGAGCAGTACTTC
j_call: TRBJ1-2; d_call: TRBD1; v_call: TRBV7-9; clone_size: -; cdr3_aa: CASSLPGTGDGYTF; cdr3_nt: TGTGCCAGCAGCTTGCCCGGGACAGGGGACGGCTACACCTTC
j_call: TRBJ1-1; d_call: -; v_call: TRBV28; clone_size: -; cdr3_aa: CASSSRWQLTTEAFF; cdr3_nt: TGTGCCAGCAGTTCGCGGTGGCAGTTAACCACTGAAGCTTTCTTT
j_call: TRBJ1-3; d_call: -; v_call: TRBV5-6; clone_size: -; cdr3_aa: CASSPERWVDTIYF; cdr3_nt: TGTGCCAGCAGCCCGGAGCGGTGGGTGGACACCATATATTTT
j_call: TRBJ2-5; d_call: -; v_call: TRBV7-9; clone_size: -; cdr3_aa: CASSGTTLQETQYF; cdr3_nt: TGTGCCAGCAGTGGCACAACCTTACAAGAGACCCAGTACTTC
j_call: TRBJ1-1; d_call: -; v_call: TRBV5-4; clone_size: -; cdr3_aa: CASSFPGDGDTEAFF; cdr3_nt: TGTGCCAGCAGCTTCCCAGGGGATGGGGACACTGAAGCTTTCTTT
j_call: TRBJ2-2; d_call: TRBD2; v_call: TRBV11-2; clone_size: -; cdr3_aa: CASSFRLAGNTGELFF; cdr3_nt: TGTGCCAGCAGCTTTAGACTAGCGGGAAACACCGGGGAGCTGTTTTTT
j_call: TRBJ1-5; d_call: -; v_call: TRBV24-1; clone_size: -; cdr3_aa: CATRNKGGNQPQHF; cdr3_nt: TGTGCCACGCGAAATAAGGGAGGCAATCAGCCCCAGCATTTT
j_call: TRBJ1-4; d_call: TRBD1; v_call: TRBV4-3; clone_size: -; cdr3_aa: CASSQDLRQGDEKLFF; cdr3_nt: TGCGCCAGCAGCCAAGATCTTAGACAGGGGGATGAAAAACTGTTTTTT
j_call: TRBJ2-3; d_call: TRBD2; v_call: TRBV6-5; clone_size: -; cdr3_aa: CAVSGGEVDTQYF; cdr3_nt: TGTGCCGTTAGCGGGGGAGAGGTAGATACGCAGTATTTT
j_call: TRBJ2-1; d_call: TRBD2; v_call: TRBV3-1/TRBV3-2; clone_size: -; cdr3_aa: CASSQVGGGRNEQFF; cdr3_nt: TGTGCCAGCAGCCAAGTCGGGGGGGGCCGCAATGAGCAGTTCTTC
j_call: TRBJ1-3; d_call: TRBD1; v_call: TRBV5-6; clone_size: -; cdr3_aa: CASSLVQGQGRNTIYF; cdr3_nt: TGTGCCAGCAGCTTGGTTCAAGGACAGGGGCGAAACACCATATATTTT
j_call: TRBJ1-4; d_call: -; v_call: TRBV4-2; clone_size: -; cdr3_aa: CASSQEGRRGDEKLFF; cdr3_nt: TGTGCCAGCAGCCAAGAGGGCAGGAGGGGAGATGAAAAACTGTTTTTT
j_call: TRBJ2-6; d_call: TRBD1; v_call: TRBV28; clone_size: -; cdr3_aa: CASSFWDRPTHSGANVLTF; cdr3_nt: TGTGCCAGCAGTTTTTGGGACAGACCAACTCACTCTGGGGCCAACGTCCTGACTTTC
j_call: TRBJ1-5; d_call: TRBD1; v_call: TRBV29-1; clone_size: -; cdr3_aa: CSVGTGDQPQHF; cdr3_nt: TGCAGCGTCGGGACAGGGGATCAGCCCCAGCATTTT
j_call: TRBJ1-2; d_call: -; v_call: TRBV6-5; clone_size: -; cdr3_aa: CASTRGPVNYGYTF; cdr3_nt: TGTGCCAGCACTCGCGGGCCGGTAAACTATGGCTACACCTTC
j_call: TRBJ1-4; d_call: -; v_call: TRBV7-9; clone_size: -; cdr3_aa: CASSKDEKLFF; cdr3_nt: TGTGCCAGCAGCAAAGATGAAAAACTGTTTTTT
j_call: TRBJ2-1; d_call: -; v_call: TRBV30; clone_size: -; cdr3_aa: CALVDNSYNEQFF; cdr3_nt: TGTGCTCTGGTAGATAACTCCTACAATGAGCAGTTCTTC
j_call: TRBJ1-6; d_call: -; v_call: TRBV18; clone_size: -; cdr3_aa: CASSQSKARDNSPLHF; cdr3_nt: TGTGCCAGCTCCCAATCGAAGGCGCGGGATAATTCACCCCTCCACTTT
j_call: TRBJ1-4; d_call: -; v_call: TRBV4-3; clone_size: -; cdr3_aa: CASSPREERGEKLFF; cdr3_nt: TGCGCCAGCAGCCCGAGGGAGGAAAGGGGTGAAAAACTGTTTTTT
j_call: TRBJ1-2; d_call: -; v_call: TRBV9; clone_size: -; cdr3_aa: CASSGGVDSQSYYGYTF; cdr3_nt: TGTGCCAGCAGCGGAGGGGTGGACAGCCAGTCCTACTATGGCTACACCTTC